This T cell receptor beta chain originates from a study of beta chain features in type 1 diabetes. The germline CDR1 and CDR2 sequences are MDHEN and SYDVKM. The CDR3 has 15 amino acids. V lost 4 bases and J 10 bases, leaving 20 bases between the germline ends. General study points: cDNA sequencing could over-represent cells with high TCR expression. The question of HLA type influencing TCRB rearrangement was one that remained unresolved here. Among patients with Type 1 diabetes, TCRB CDR3s were moderately but significantly shorter in every one of the four CD4+ subsets.

Of note for this clone: What it binds is not known.

Isolated RNA was reverse transcribed in full, so expressed TCRB transcripts were sequenced. Deep immunoSEQ sequencing covered naive, central memory and regulatory T cell samples. This table comes from immunoSEQ multiplex PCR, and its TCRdb copy is limited to in-frame clones, with some not included. This sample carries more than 550,000 clones, about an eighth of them seen once, and the ten largest clones take approximately 0.043%. One heparinised draw of blood, averaging around 120 mL, came from each donor. This chain links TRBV28 with TRBJ2-4, with D perhaps TRBD1 (6 bases). Sequenced sample: naive CD4+ T cells from blood. The TCR sequence derives from a man between 18 and 35 years old with type 1 diabetes. CDR3 bases: TGTGCCAGCAGTTCCTGGATTGTGGGACATCTTATTCAGTACTTC. It specifies CASSSWIVGHLIQYF.